The clone carrying this T cell receptor beta chain was seen many times. As yet, its antigen is unknown. This CDR3 is built from 13 residues. The ends lost 6 bases at V and 4 bases at J; junction bases unmatched: 5. This sample stems from a study of T cells in Graves' hyperthyroidism and ophthalmopathy. Overall study findings and caveats: Model-based prediction identified ophthalmopathy a median 6.5 months prior to its onset.

Patients between 18 and 65 years old had hyperthyroidism, newly diagnosed and lasting under 2 months. Fresh peripheral blood, 8 to 10 ml of it, supplied the PBMCs. Amplification of TCR beta CDR3 regions used RNA as the template. In the first-round RT-PCR of the TCR CDR3, the HTBI primer set was used. TCRdb fed the multiplex PCR reads into MiXCR, producing one record per CDR3 protein. In the table there are 380,000 or so distinct CDR3 sequences, approximately 20% of which are singletons. This chain uses TRBV12-3 or TRBV12-4 with TRBJ2-5; 7 nucleotides agree with TRBD2. Sequencing was carried out using blood. The sequence was collected from a woman aged 18-29 years with Graves' hyperthyroidism. CDR3 region: CASSPAGRETQYF. The CDR3 bases are TGTGCCAGCAGCCCAGCGGGGCGAGAGACCCAGTACTTC.